Below are 19 T cell receptor beta chains sequenced from a single sample in a study of blood T cell repertoires in COVID-19. TCRdb's table, derived via immunoSEQ multiplex PCR, lists solely in-frame clones and lacks some. The sample yields about 470,000 clones, about nine tenths seen once. The sequencing sample was made of PBMCs or T cells enriched from blood (not recorded which). Every receptor here comes from a woman younger than 35 who had recovered from COVID-19.

The V and J genes are TRBV2 and TRBJ1-2; D is unresolved. Trimming removed 4 bases from V and 6 bases from J, with 12 bases in between. The CDR3 sequence is 13 residues long. Germline V lookup: CDR1 SNHLY, CDR2 FYNNEI. In nucleotides, the CDR3 is TGTGCCAGCAGTGCACAGCTGAGGGATGGCTACACCTTC. Residues: CASSAQLRDGYTF.

The chain uses TRBV19 and TRBJ2-4; 11 nucleotides match TRBD2. The CDR3 contains 18 residues. CDR1 is LNHDA and CDR2 is SQIVND in the germline V gene (reference sequence). The V gene end was trimmed by 1 base and the J gene end by 3 bases; junction bases not matched to a gene: 8. CDR3 region: CASSIGIAGGTDKNIQYF. Written as DNA, the CDR3 is TGTGCCAGTAGTATAGGGATAGCGGGGGGGACTGACAAAAACATTCAGTACTTC.

The chain carries TRBV28 and TRBJ2-1; the D is unclear. Germline V gene data show CDR1 as MDHEN and CDR2 as SYDVKM. The CDR3 is 8 amino acids. V lost 7 bases, J lost 14 bases, and 6 bases lay in between. The CDR3 nucleotides are TGTGCCAGCAACCGGGAGTTCTTC. Protein product: CASNREFF.

The count of this clone is one. The rearrangement joins TRBV9 to TRBJ2-1; 7 nucleotides align to TRBD1. The CDR3 sequence is 15 residues long. Trimming cost V 0 bases and J 4 bases; bases outside gene matches: 4. The V gene's germline CDR1 is SGDLS and CDR2 YYNGEE. In DNA, the CDR3 is TGTGCCAGCAGCGTAGCAGAGGGGGCGTACAATGAGCAGTTCTTC. Protein sequence: CASSVAEGAYNEQFF.

V gene TRBV5-4 combines with J gene TRBJ1-2; 8 bases align to TRBD1. Germline CDR1 reads SGHNT; CDR2 reads YYREEE (reference sequence). This CDR3 has 16 residues. Unmatched junction bases numbered 10, after V lost 2 bases and J lost 4 bases. Here the CDR3 DNA reads TGTGCCAGCAGCTTCGGCGGGGCAGGGGGCAGCTATGGCTACACCTTC. The encoded protein is CASSFGGAGGSYGYTF.

The V call is TRBV28, the J call TRBJ2-1; the D gene is possibly TRBD2 (5 bases). V lost 6 bases, J lost 8 bases, and 11 bases lay in between. CDR3 length: 12 residues. CDR1 is MDHEN and CDR2 is SYDVKM in the germline V gene. Written as DNA, the CDR3 is TGTGCCAGCAGCGGCGGGCTCGATGAGCAGTTCTTC. It is translated as CASSGGLDEQFF.

Points on this clone: The sample contains more than one DNA sequence encoding this CDR3. This chain links TRBV5-1 with TRBJ1-6; 10 bases line up with TRBD1. Per the germline V gene, CDR1 is SGHRS and CDR2 is YFSETQ. The CDR3 has 14 residues. The J segment lost 8 bases and the V segment lost 3 bases, leaving 2 bases of the junction unmatched. CDR3 coding DNA: TGCGCCAGCAGCTCCGGACAGGGGGATTCACCCCTCCACTTT. Translated: CASSSGQGDSPLHF.

The chain links TRBV14 to TRBJ1-3; D is undetermined. Germline CDR1 SGHDN, CDR2 FVKESK. This CDR3 is built from 14 residues. Deletions cut 1 base from V and 4 bases from J, with 8 bases between. The CDR3 sequence: CASSQVRGGNTIYF. The CDR3 region has the DNA TGTGCCAGCAGCCAAGTACGGGGAGGAAACACCATATATTTT.

This chain joins TRBV5-5 and TRBJ1-4; no firm D call. Germline-derived CDR1 and CDR2 are SGHKS and YYEKEE (reference sequence). V was pared by 4 bases and J by 7 bases, with 14 bases between. The CDR3 totals 14 residues. For the CDR3, the DNA is TGTGCCAGCAGCCATCTTCGCTCGGGTGAAAAACTGTTTTTT. Amino acids: CASSHLRSGEKLFF.

The chain carries TRBV5-1 and TRBJ2-5, with D unclear. The CDR3 covers 16 residues. Trimming shortened V by 0 bases and J by 0 bases, and 12 bases separated the two germline ends. The germline V gene has CDR1 SGHRS and CDR2 YFSETQ. CDR3 in DNA: TGCGCCAGCAGCTTGGGAGTAGCCCTGTACCAAGAGACCCAGTACTTC. It specifies CASSLGVALYQETQYF.

The chain is built from TRBV28 and TRBJ2-6; D not resolved. This CDR3 spans 15 amino acids. The V gene's germline CDR1 is MDHEN and CDR2 SYDVKM. Trimming cost V 3 bases and J 5 bases, with 11 bases left between them. The CDR3 DNA is TGTGCCAGCAGTTTTTCTGGGCCCCGGGCCAACGTCCTGACTTTC. This sequence encodes CASSFSGPRANVLTF.

The chain carries TRBV28 and TRBJ2-3; D not resolved. CDR3 length equals 14 residues. Germline CDR1 reads MDHEN; CDR2 reads SYDVKM. V shed 3 bases and J shed 3 bases, with 10 bases lying between them. The CDR3 DNA reads as TGTGCCAGCAGTTTGCTCCGAGGAACAGATACGCAGTATTTT. Translation gives CASSLLRGTDTQYF.

This chain connects TRBV27 to TRBJ2-2, with 8 nucleotides matching TRBD2. CDR3 length equals 15 residues. From germline, CDR1 is MNHEY and CDR2 SMNVEV (reference sequence). V lost 9 bases to trimming and J lost 3 bases; unmatched junction nucleotides: 9. The CDR3 DNA reads as TGTGCCAGTCGGGCCGGGACTAGTTACACCGGGGAGCTGTTTTTT. Encoded protein: CASRAGTSYTGELFF.

The J gene is TRBJ1-5, the V gene TRBV3-1 (or the pseudogene TRBV3-2); D is uncertain. V lost 4 bases to trimming and J lost 5 bases, with 9 bases between them. The CDR3 has 13 residues. Germline assignment: CDR1 LGHDT and CDR2 YNNKEL (reference sequence). The chain's CDR3 is CASSPGLDQPQHF. The CDR3 DNA reads as TGTGCCAGCAGCCCGGGGTTGGATCAGCCCCAGCATTTT.

The chain joins TRBV19 to TRBJ1-5, with 10 bases aligning to TRBD1. The CDR3 has 18 amino acids. With V trimmed by 5 bases and J by 1 base, 11 bases remained unmatched. The V gene's germline CDR1 is LNHDA and CDR2 SQIVND (reference sequence). CDR3 protein: CASSPARDRGGSNQPQHF. As DNA, the CDR3 is TGTGCCAGTAGTCCAGCCCGGGACAGGGGAGGAAGCAATCAGCCCCAGCATTTT.

This chain joins TRBV4-2 and TRBJ1-4, with D possibly TRBD1 on 6 matching bases. V was pared by 0 bases and J by 6 bases, with 11 bases between. The CDR3 consists of 15 residues. The germline V gene encodes CDR1 LGHNA and CDR2 YNFKEQ. The chain's CDR3 is CASSQDLDSDEKLFF. The CDR3 bases are TGTGCCAGCAGCCAAGATTTGGACAGTGATGAAAAACTGTTTTTT.

The rearrangement joins TRBV4-1 to TRBJ1-2; 8 bases align to TRBD1. With V trimmed by 1 base and J by 8 bases, 9 bases remained unmatched. The CDR3 runs to 15 residues. The germline V gene has CDR1 MGHRA and CDR2 YSYEKL. The CDR3, as DNA: TGCGCCAGCAGCCAAGTAACAGGGGGAGTGGGCGGCTACACCTTC. Encoded protein: CASSQVTGGVGGYTF.

The genes are TRBV5-4 and TRBJ1-1; D may be TRBD1 (6 bases). V dropped 4 bases and J dropped 4 bases, with 20 bases sitting between them. CDR1 is SGHNT and CDR2 is YYREEE in the germline V gene (reference sequence). The CDR3 runs 16 residues. The CDR3 is CASSQGQRDKGTEAFF. The CDR3, as DNA: TGTGCCAGCAGCCAAGGACAGAGAGACAAGGGCACTGAAGCTTTCTTT.

This chain joins TRBV18 and TRBJ1-1, with 7 bases fitting TRBD1. The CDR3 is 13 amino acids. CDR1 and CDR2 from the germline V gene are KGHSH and LQKENI. Trimming removed 8 bases from V and 5 bases from J; junction bases left unmatched: 8. The CDR3 DNA reads TGTGCCAGCACCAATCAGGGGGTAACTGAAGCTTTCTTT. The encoded protein is CASTNQGVTEAFF. Full variable domain (remainder filled in from reference TRBV18 and TRBJ1-1): NAGVMQNPRHLVRRRGQEARLRCSPMKGHSHVYWYRQLPEEGLKFMVYLQKENIIDESGMPKERFSAEFPKEGPSILRIQQVVRGDSAAYFCASTNQGVTEAFFGQGTRLTVV.